The sequence of this TCR beta chain was determined in a study of radiation and T cells in renal cell carcinoma. Findings and limits, study-wide: From baseline, blood top tumor clonotypes peaked at 2 weeks post-radiation.

Regarding this clone: Its specificity is not known.

The CDR3 is made up of 15 amino acids. J was trimmed by 1 base and V by 4 bases; bases with no gene match: 7. CDR1 SGHTA and CDR2 FQGNSA come from the germline V gene. Stated time point: blood 4 weeks post-SBRT, at nephrectomy. Treatment meaning: 15 Gy SBRT to primary tumor, nephrectomy 4 weeks later. Nephrectomy followed 15 Gy stereotactic body radiation by 4 weeks. The tumor was a clear cell renal cell carcinoma. Profiling relied on immunoSEQ multiplex PCR, and the TCRdb table lists in-frame clones only, not all of them. The repertoire includes around 170,000 clones, approximately 90% of them detected once, and 11% sits in the top ten.

This clonotype was obtained from a woman between 50 and 59 years old with renal cell carcinoma. The rearrangement links TRBV7-2 to TRBJ2-7, with 7 bases that match TRBD1. Sequenced material: blood, taken from a patient whose treatment included radiotherapy and nephrectomy. The CDR3 loop is CASSSLDRVSYEQYF. CDR3 nucleotides: TGTGCCAGCAGCTCCTTAGACAGGGTATCCTACGAGCAGTACTTC.